A single sample is the source of the 30 T cell receptor beta chains below, sequenced in a study of blood T cells in healthy people across ages. For the second PCR, which ran for about 6 to 11 cycles, a sample-barcoded 5' primer and a J-beta primer mix were used. TCRdb re-called the 5' RACE reads with MiXCR, one entry per CDR3 protein. The sample includes about 680,000 distinct CDR3 sequences, 45% to 50% seen only once; the top ten take roughly 34%. What was sequenced was blood. The receptors stem from a woman aged 55-69 years in good health.

V usage is TRBV6-2 or TRBV6-3 and J usage is TRBJ1-4; D perhaps matches TRBD1 (6 bases). The CDR3 is 15 amino acids. The germline V gene encodes CDR1 MNHEY and CDR2 SVGEGT. Trimming left V 6 bases short and J 5 bases short, with 16 bases between. CDR3 sequence: CASSRLSGANEKLFF. The CDR3 DNA sequence: TGTGCCAGCAGCCGCCTATCGGGGGCGAATGAAAAACTGTTTTTT.

Points on this clonotype: A read error may produce the germline difference seen at one junction end. The chain has TRBV24-1 and TRBJ2-6; a possible D gene is TRBD1 (6 bases). The CDR3 has 17 amino acids. CDR1 KGHDR and CDR2 SFDVKD come from the germline V gene. As DNA, the CDR3 is TGTGCCGCCAGTGACCACACAGGGATAGCTGGGGCCAACGTCCTGACTTTC. Translated, it gives CAASDHTGIAGANVLTF.

The chain has TRBV6-5 and TRBJ2-5, with 9 positions matching TRBD2. Germline values: CDR1 MNHEY, CDR2 SVGAGI. The CDR3 is 15 amino acids. V was clipped by 4 bases and J by 11 bases; unmatched bases: 14. The CDR3 DNA is TGTGCCAGCAGTTGGGCTAGCGGGACGCCTGGGGAGCAGTACTTC. It codes for CASSWASGTPGEQYF.

This clonotype came up a few times. The chain joins TRBV4-3 to TRBJ2-7; tentatively, D is TRBD1 (5 bases). Trimming shortened V by 1 base and J by 12 bases, and 19 bases separated the two germline ends. Germline CDR1 reads LGHNA; CDR2 reads YSLEER. The CDR3 extends over 14 amino acids. CDR3: CASSQVKGVPEMYF. As DNA, the CDR3 is TGCGCCAGCAGCCAAGTTAAAGGGGTCCCTGAAATGTACTTC.

This clonotype was counted between two and nine times. The chain couples TRBV10-3 to TRBJ1-1, with 11 bases that match TRBD1. This CDR3 region has 13 residues. Looked up from germline, CDR1 is ENHRY and CDR2 is SYGVKD. After removal of 6 bases from V and 4 bases from J, the junction contained 1 base not matched to a gene. CDR3 amino acids: CAIRGTGGTEAFF. The CDR3 DNA reads TGTGCCATCAGAGGGACAGGGGGCACTGAAGCTTTCTTT.

The V gene is TRBV11-1, the J gene TRBJ2-4, with 7 bases matching TRBD1. The end of the DNA fits TRBJ2-7 better, so the J call may be wrong. From germline, CDR1 is SGHAT and CDR2 FQDESV (reference sequence). The CDR3 has 14 amino acids. CDR3 nucleotides: TGTGCCAGCAGCTTTACAGGGGAGTATGGCGAGCAGTACTTC. Its translation: CASSFTGEYGEQYF.

The chain couples TRBV20-1 to TRBJ2-1, with 9 positions matching TRBD2. After removal of 5 bases from V and 6 bases from J, the junction contained 8 bases not matched to a gene. CDR3 length: 14 amino acids. Germline values: CDR1 DFQATT, CDR2 SNEGSKA (reference sequence). CDR3 loop: CSALAGVGGNEQFF. The CDR3 coding sequence is TGCAGTGCTTTAGCGGGAGTGGGTGGCAATGAGCAGTTCTTC.

This chain links TRBV2 with TRBJ1-1, with no clear D. Germline loops: CDR1 SNHLY, CDR2 FYNNEI. This CDR3 region has 15 residues. V shed 0 bases and J shed 1 base, with 9 bases lying between them. This CDR3 reads CASSEAVGRNTEAFF. CDR3 nucleotide sequence: TGTGCCAGCAGTGAAGCGGTGGGTAGGAACACTGAAGCTTTCTTT. The full variable domain, its missing parts supplied by reference TRBV2 and TRBJ1-1, is EPEVTQTPSHQVTQMGQEVILRCVPISNHLYFYWYRQILGQKVEFLVSFYNNEISEKSEIFDDQFSVERPDGSNFTLKIRSTKLEDSAMYFCASSEAVGRNTEAFFGQGTRLTVV.

The V gene is TRBV11-3, the J gene TRBJ2-1; no definite D call. Germline lookup yields CDR1 SGHNT and CDR2 YENEEA. V lost 5 bases, J lost 7 bases, and 12 bases lay in between. The CDR3 contains 13 residues. CDR3 nucleotides: TGTGCCAGCAGCCCCGTAAATAGTAATGAGCAGTTCTTC. Protein product: CASSPVNSNEQFF.

The chain is built from TRBV29-1 and TRBJ1-1; TRBD1 is a possible D gene (5 bases). The CDR3 length is 13 residues. Trimming took 4 bases from V and 6 from J, leaving 15 bases between them. The germline V gene encodes CDR1 SQVTM and CDR2 ANQGSEA. The CDR3 DNA reads as TGCAGCGTTGGGATACCGGGACGTCCTGAAGCTTTCTTT. Its translation: CSVGIPGRPEAFF.

This chain connects TRBV5-1 to TRBJ2-6, with D perhaps TRBD1 (6 bases). CDR3 length: 16 residues. CDR1 SGHRS and CDR2 YFSETQ come from the germline V gene. Between the trimmed V and J ends, which lost 4 bases and 3 bases, there was a span of 14 bases. This chain's CDR3 is CASSLDRLLGANVLTF. The CDR3 bases are TGCGCCAGCAGCCTCGACAGGCTGCTTGGGGCCAACGTCCTGACTTTC.

Regarding this clonotype: The junction and the germline gene differ at one end; a read error may be behind it. The chain is built from TRBV7-2 and TRBJ2-1, with 8 bases identical to TRBD2. Germline values: CDR1 SGHTA, CDR2 FQGNSA. The CDR3 has 15 residues. This CDR3 reads CASSLRPGLVNVQFF. CDR3 nucleotides: TGTGCCAGCAGCTTAAGACCGGGACTAGTGAATGTGCAGTTCTTC.

V is TRBV14 and J is TRBJ1-5; D ambiguous. Germline V gene lookup returns CDR1 SGHDN and CDR2 FVKESK. The CDR3 has 17 amino acids. V was clipped by 2 bases and J by 0 bases, with 14 bases between them. The CDR3 nucleotides are TGTGCCAGCAGCCAACGAGGGTATAGGAATAGCAATCAGCCCCAGCATTTT. Protein sequence: CASSQRGYRNSNQPQHF.

This clonotype was counted only a few times. The chain links TRBV4-2 to TRBJ2-7; D unresolved. The germline gives CDR1 LGHNA, CDR2 YNFKEQ. V was trimmed by 1 base and J by 4 bases, leaving 17 bases between them. The CDR3 extends over 16 amino acids. The DNA of the CDR3 is TGTGCCAGCAGCCAAGTAGTAGGGATGGGTGGGTACGAGCAGTACTTC. Translated: CASSQVVGMGGYEQYF.

This clonotype was counted ten times or more. V gene TRBV12-3 or TRBV12-4 combines with J gene TRBJ1-2; D may be TRBD1 (5 bases). Deletions cut 6 bases from V and 4 bases from J, with 12 bases between. This CDR3 has 13 residues. The CDR3 region is CASRSQESYGYTF. CDR3 DNA sequence: TGTGCCAGCAGATCACAGGAGAGCTATGGCTACACCTTC.

The CDR3 bases are TGCAGTGCTAGAGTCAGAGGACTAGCGAGCAATGAGCAGTTCTTC. Translated: CSARVRGLASNEQFF. The J gene is TRBJ2-1, the V gene TRBV20-1, with TRBD2 matching over 9 bases. V trimming: 1 base; J trimming: 6 bases; junction bases outside the gene matches: 7. Germline V gene data show CDR1 as DFQATT and CDR2 as SNEGSKA (reference sequence). This CDR3 contains 15 residues.

This clonotype appeared a few times. The rearrangement uses TRBV7-3 and TRBJ1-5; maybe TRBD1 (5 bases). Germline assignment: CDR1 SGHTA and CDR2 FQGTGA. Trimming pared 2 bases from V and 4 bases from J, leaving 12 bases between. The CDR3 runs 15 residues. This CDR3 reads CASSLEGVANQPQHF. CDR3 bases: TGTGCCAGCAGCTTAGAAGGGGTTGCGAATCAGCCCCAGCATTTT. Drawing the rest from reference TRBV7-3 and TRBJ1-5, the complete variable domain is GAGVSQTPSNKVTEKGKYVELRCDPISGHTALYWYRQSLGQGPEFLIYFQGTGAADDSGLPNDRFFAVRPEGSVSTLKIQRTERGDSAVYLCASSLEGVANQPQHFGDGTRLSIL.

The chain combines TRBV4-3 with TRBJ2-6, with 9 bases aligning to TRBD2. J gave up 1 base and V 1 base, and 2 bases lay outside the gene matches. The germline V gene has CDR1 LGHNA and CDR2 YSLEER. CDR3 size: 17 residues. The DNA of the CDR3 is TGCGCCAGCAGCCAAGGCCTAGCGGGATCTGGGGCCAACGTCCTGACTTTC. Amino acids: CASSQGLAGSGANVLTF.

Here the CDR3 DNA reads TGTGCCAGCGGGGGCGCGTTCTCCTACAATGAGCAGTTCTTC. Protein product: CASGGAFSYNEQFF. This rearrangement joins TRBV7-8 to TRBJ2-1, with a possible D match to TRBD1 (6 bases). Trimming left V 8 bases short and J 0 bases short, with 11 bases between. The length of the CDR3 is 14 residues. Germline CDR1 is SGHVS and CDR2 is FQNEAQ.

The V and J genes are TRBV28 and TRBJ1-1, with 10 bases that match TRBD1. V shed 7 bases, J shed 3 bases, and the junction held 8 bases outside the gene matches. This CDR3 contains 15 residues. Germline V CDR1 and CDR2: MDHEN, SYDVKM. The DNA for the CDR3 is TGTGCCAGCATCACTACCGGGACAGGGGACACTGAAGCTTTCTTT. This sequence encodes CASITTGTGDTEAFF.

The chain is built from TRBV12-3 or TRBV12-4 and TRBJ1-1; D possibly corresponds to TRBD1 (5 bases). This CDR3 is 16 amino acids long. The V end was cut by 3 bases, the J end by 0 bases, with 14 bases between. For the CDR3, the DNA is TGTGCCAGCAGTTTTGGGCAGGGCTTAATGAACACTGAAGCTTTCTTT. Its protein product is CASSFGQGLMNTEAFF.

Only a few counts were recorded for this clonotype. J is TRBJ1-2 and V is TRBV20-1, with TRBD1 matching 7 bases. The germline V gene encodes CDR1 DFQATT and CDR2 SNEGSKA (reference sequence). The V and J ends lost 6 bases and 4 bases, in that order; junction bases with no gene match: 11. The CDR3 runs 14 residues. The CDR3 loop is CSAYNSGGSYGYTF. As DNA, the CDR3 is TGCAGTGCGTATAATTCAGGGGGAAGCTATGGCTACACCTTC.

This clonotype was picked up a small number of times. J is TRBJ1-1 and V is TRBV20-1, with TRBD1 identical over 8 bases. Germline values: CDR1 DFQATT, CDR2 SNEGSKA (reference sequence). CDR3 length: 14 amino acids. Germline trimming cut 5 bases from V and 3 bases from J; bases unmatched to any gene: 8. CDR3 residues: CSAPRTGRYTEAFF. In DNA, the CDR3 is TGCAGTGCTCCGCGGACAGGGAGATACACTGAAGCTTTCTTT.

This clonotype was seen only a few times. The chain employs TRBV27 and TRBJ2-7; D is perhaps TRBD1 or TRBD2 (6 bases each). Between the trimmed V and J ends, which lost 7 bases and 4 bases, there was a span of 14 bases. Germline CDR1 and CDR2: MNHEY and SMNVEV (reference sequence). This CDR3 has 13 amino acids. The CDR3, as DNA: TGTGCCAGCAAACCAACAGGGAGGTACGAGCAGTACTTC. Encoded protein: CASKPTGRYEQYF.

This clonotype came up a few times. V is TRBV7-3 and J is TRBJ2-5; perhaps TRBD1 as D (5 bases). The germline V gene has CDR1 SGHTA and CDR2 FQGTGA. The length of the CDR3 is 13 residues. With 5 bases removed from V and 5 bases from J, the gap between germline ends came to 12 bases. The CDR3 nucleotides read TGTGCCAGCAGCCCAAGACACAGGGAGACCCAGTACTTC. Translation gives CASSPRHRETQYF.

The chain is built from TRBV20-1 and TRBJ1-2; a weak D match, TRBD1 (6 bases). Trimming removed 4 bases at V and 3 bases at J, with 15 bases between. This CDR3 is built from 14 residues. Germline V gene lookup returns CDR1 DFQATT and CDR2 SNEGSKA (reference sequence). CDR3 bases: TGCAGTGCTATAACCCTGGACAGCCACTATGGCTACACCTTC. Protein product: CSAITLDSHYGYTF.

This clonotype was observed a few times. The V and J genes are TRBV6-1 and TRBJ2-5; D remains ambiguous. Germline V gives CDR1 MNHNS, CDR2 SASEGT. CDR3 size: 14 residues. The V end was cut by 5 bases, the J end by 1 base, with 11 bases between. This chain's CDR3 is CASSPWAAQETQYF. The CDR3 bases are TGTGCCAGCAGTCCCTGGGCAGCCCAAGAGACCCAGTACTTC.

The chain recombines TRBV5-1 with TRBJ2-7; TRBD2 matches at 10 bases. CDR1 and CDR2 from the germline V gene are SGHRS and YFSETQ. The CDR3 is made up of 16 amino acids. V was clipped by 4 bases and J by 5 bases; unmatched bases: 12. CDR3 sequence reads: CASSLLISGRANEQYF. The CDR3 DNA is TGCGCCAGCAGCCTGTTGATCAGCGGGAGGGCCAACGAGCAGTACTTC.

The gene calls are TRBV14 and TRBJ2-1; D uncertain. Deletions cut 0 bases from V and 4 bases from J, with 7 bases between. Germline values: CDR1 SGHDN, CDR2 FVKESK. The CDR3 runs to 14 residues. The chain's CDR3 is CASSQDHGYNEQFF. In DNA, the CDR3 is TGTGCCAGCAGCCAAGATCACGGTTACAATGAGCAGTTCTTC.

The chain is built from TRBV20-1 and TRBJ2-3, with TRBD2 matching over 9 bases. The CDR3 contains 16 residues. Germline values: CDR1 DFQATT, CDR2 SNEGSKA (reference sequence). With V trimmed by 2 bases and J by 4 bases, 10 bases remained unmatched. In DNA, the CDR3 is TGCAGTGCTAGACAATTTCTAGCGGGACTCGCAGATACGCAGTATTTT. Amino acids: CSARQFLAGLADTQYF.